This TCR beta chain is from a study of blood T cells in healthy people across ages. Overall study findings and caveats: Estimates based on one million T cells were treated as lower bounds. Donor CMV status was unknown, possibly confounding expanded clonotype changes. Bulk PBMC profiling left naive and antigen-experienced comparisons inconclusive.

Together with a sample-barcoded 5' primer, a J-beta primer mix was included in a second PCR lasting about 6 to 11 cycles. TCRdb processed the 5' RACE reads anew with MiXCR; each CDR3 protein has one entry. In the table there are roughly 1.4 million distinct CDR3 sequences, around 59% of which are singletons. This clonotype was counted a single time. What it binds is not known. The receptor was derived from a man aged 18 to 30 in good health. Sequences were obtained from blood.

The CDR3 sequence is CASSPGQGELFGYTF. CDR3 DNA: TGCGCCAGCAGCCCGGGACAGGGGGAATTGTTTGGCTACACCTTC. The chain carries TRBV5-1 and TRBJ1-2; the match to TRBD1 covers 11 bases. The germline V gene encodes CDR1 SGHRS and CDR2 YFSETQ. The CDR3 is made up of 15 amino acids. Trimming at V came to 4 bases and at J to 7 bases, leaving 9 bases not matched to a gene.